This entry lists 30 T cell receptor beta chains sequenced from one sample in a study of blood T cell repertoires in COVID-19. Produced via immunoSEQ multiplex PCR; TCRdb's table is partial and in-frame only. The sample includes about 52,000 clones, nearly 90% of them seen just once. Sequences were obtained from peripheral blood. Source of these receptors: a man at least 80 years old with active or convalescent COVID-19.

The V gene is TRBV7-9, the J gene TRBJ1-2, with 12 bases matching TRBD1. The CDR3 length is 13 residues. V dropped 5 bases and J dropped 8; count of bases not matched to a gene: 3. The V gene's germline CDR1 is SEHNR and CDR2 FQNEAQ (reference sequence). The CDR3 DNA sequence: TGTGCCAGCAGCGCGGGGACAGGGGGCGGCTACACCTTC. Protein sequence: CASSAGTGGGYTF.

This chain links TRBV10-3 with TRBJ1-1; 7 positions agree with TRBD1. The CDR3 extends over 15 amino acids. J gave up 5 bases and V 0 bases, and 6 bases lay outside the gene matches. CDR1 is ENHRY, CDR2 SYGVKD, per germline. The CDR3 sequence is CAISESGRGNTEAFF. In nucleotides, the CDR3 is TGTGCCATCAGTGAGTCTGGCAGGGGGAATACTGAAGCTTTCTTT.

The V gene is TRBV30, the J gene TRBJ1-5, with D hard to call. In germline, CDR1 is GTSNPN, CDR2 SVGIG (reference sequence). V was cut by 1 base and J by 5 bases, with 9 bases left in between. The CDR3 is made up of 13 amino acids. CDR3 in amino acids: CAWSGSGDQPQHF. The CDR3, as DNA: TGTGCCTGGAGTGGGAGCGGGGATCAGCCCCAGCATTTT.

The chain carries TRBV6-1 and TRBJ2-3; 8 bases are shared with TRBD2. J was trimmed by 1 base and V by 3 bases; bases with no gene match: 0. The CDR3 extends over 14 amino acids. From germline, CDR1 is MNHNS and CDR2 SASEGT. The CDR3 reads CASSDGRGTDTQYF. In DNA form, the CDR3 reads TGTGCCAGCAGTGACGGGAGGGGCACAGATACGCAGTATTTT.

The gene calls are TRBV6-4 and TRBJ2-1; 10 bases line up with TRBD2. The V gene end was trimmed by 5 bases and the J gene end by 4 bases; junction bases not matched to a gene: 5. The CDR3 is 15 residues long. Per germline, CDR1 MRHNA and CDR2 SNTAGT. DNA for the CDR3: TGTGCCAGCAGTCGAAGCGGGGGGGTTTACAATGAGCAGTTCTTC. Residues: CASSRSGGVYNEQFF.

The CDR3 reads CASSSSGGLYNEQFF. CDR3 bases: TGTGCCAGCAGTTCAAGCGGGGGGCTCTACAATGAGCAGTTCTTC. The chain recombines TRBV5-4 with TRBJ2-1, with TRBD2 matching 9 bases. The CDR3 spans 15 residues. V lost 5 bases, J lost 3 bases, and 6 bases stayed unmatched. Per germline, CDR1 SGHNT and CDR2 YYREEE (reference sequence).

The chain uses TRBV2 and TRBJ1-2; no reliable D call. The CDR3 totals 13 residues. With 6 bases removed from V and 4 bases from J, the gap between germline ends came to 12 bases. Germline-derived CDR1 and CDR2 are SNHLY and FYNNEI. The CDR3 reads CASSVENSYGYTF. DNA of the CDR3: TGTGCCAGCAGCGTTGAGAACTCCTATGGCTACACCTTC.

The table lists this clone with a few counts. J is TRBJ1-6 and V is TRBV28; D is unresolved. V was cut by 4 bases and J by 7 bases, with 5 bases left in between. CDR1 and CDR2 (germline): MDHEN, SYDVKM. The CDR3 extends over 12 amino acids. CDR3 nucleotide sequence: TGTGCCAGCAGTTCAGGAAATTCACCCCTCCACTTT. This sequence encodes CASSSGNSPLHF.

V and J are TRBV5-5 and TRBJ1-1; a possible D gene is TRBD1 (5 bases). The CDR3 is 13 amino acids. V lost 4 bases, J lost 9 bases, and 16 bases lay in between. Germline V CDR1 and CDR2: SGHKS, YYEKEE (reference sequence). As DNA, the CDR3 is TGTGCCAGCAGCCCCGGGCCCGGGGGAAAAGCTTTCTTT. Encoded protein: CASSPGPGGKAFF.

CDR3: CAGQGATTGELFF. Here the CDR3 DNA reads TGTGCCGGACAGGGGGCGACCACCGGGGAGCTGTTTTTT. The chain is built from TRBV19 and TRBJ2-2; 11 positions match TRBD1. CDR1 and CDR2 from the germline V gene are LNHDA and SQIVND (reference sequence). CDR3 length: 13 residues. Trimming removed 11 bases from V and 4 bases from J; junction bases left unmatched: 3.

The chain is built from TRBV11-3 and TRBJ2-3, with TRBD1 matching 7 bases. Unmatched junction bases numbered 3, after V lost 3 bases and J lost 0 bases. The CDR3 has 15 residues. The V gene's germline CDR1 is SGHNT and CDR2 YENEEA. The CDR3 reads CASSLGTASTDTQYF. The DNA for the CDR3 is TGTGCCAGCAGCTTGGGGACAGCTAGCACAGATACGCAGTATTTT.

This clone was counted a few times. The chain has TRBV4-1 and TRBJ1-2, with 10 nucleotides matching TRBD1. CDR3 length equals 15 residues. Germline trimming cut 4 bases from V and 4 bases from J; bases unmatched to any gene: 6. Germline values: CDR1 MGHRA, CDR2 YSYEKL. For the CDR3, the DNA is TGCGCCAGCAGCCGGAGGGACAGGGGTGGCTATGGCTACACCTTC. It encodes CASSRRDRGGYGYTF.

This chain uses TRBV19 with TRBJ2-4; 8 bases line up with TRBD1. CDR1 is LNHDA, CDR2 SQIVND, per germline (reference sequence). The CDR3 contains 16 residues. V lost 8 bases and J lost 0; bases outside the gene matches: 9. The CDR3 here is CASGTGPSLAKNIQYF. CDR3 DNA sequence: TGTGCCAGTGGGACAGGACCTTCCCTAGCCAAAAACATTCAGTACTTC.

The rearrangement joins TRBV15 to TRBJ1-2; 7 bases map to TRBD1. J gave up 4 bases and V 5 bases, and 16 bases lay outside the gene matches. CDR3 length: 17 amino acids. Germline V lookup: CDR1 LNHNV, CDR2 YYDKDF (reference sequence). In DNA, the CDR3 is TGTGCCACCAGCGGCTACGGGACAGCAATGATCGGCTATGGCTACACCTTC. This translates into CATSGYGTAMIGYGYTF.

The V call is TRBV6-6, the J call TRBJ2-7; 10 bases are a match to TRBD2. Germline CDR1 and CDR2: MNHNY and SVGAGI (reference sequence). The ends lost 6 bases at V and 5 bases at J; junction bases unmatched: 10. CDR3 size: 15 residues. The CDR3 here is CASRALAGAFHEQYF. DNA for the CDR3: TGTGCCAGCAGGGCCCTAGCGGGGGCTTTCCACGAGCAGTACTTC.

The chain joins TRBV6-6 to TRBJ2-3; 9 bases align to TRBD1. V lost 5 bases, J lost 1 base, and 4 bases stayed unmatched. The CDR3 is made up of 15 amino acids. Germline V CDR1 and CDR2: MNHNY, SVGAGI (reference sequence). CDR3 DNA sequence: TGTGCCAGCAGTCCGACAGGGGGGGGCACAGATACGCAGTATTTT. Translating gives CASSPTGGGTDTQYF.

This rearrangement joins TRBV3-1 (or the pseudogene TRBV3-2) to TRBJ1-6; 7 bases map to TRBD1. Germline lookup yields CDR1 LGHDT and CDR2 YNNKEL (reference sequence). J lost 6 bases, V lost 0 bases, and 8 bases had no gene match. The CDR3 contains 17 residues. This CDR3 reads CASSQDPGGRSNSPLHF. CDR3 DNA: TGTGCCAGCAGCCAAGATCCAGGGGGACGGAGTAATTCACCCCTCCACTTT.

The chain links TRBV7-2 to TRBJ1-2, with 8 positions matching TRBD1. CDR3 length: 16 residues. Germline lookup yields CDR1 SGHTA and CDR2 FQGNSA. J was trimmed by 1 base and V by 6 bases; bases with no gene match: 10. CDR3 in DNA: TGTGCCAGCAGATATGGGACAGGAGGATATAACTATGGCTACACCTTC. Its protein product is CASRYGTGGYNYGYTF.

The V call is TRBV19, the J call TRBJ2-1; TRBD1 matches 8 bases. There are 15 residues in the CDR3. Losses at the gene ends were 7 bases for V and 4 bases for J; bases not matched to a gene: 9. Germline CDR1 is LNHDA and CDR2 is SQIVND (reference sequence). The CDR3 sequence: CASKAGTGGYNEQFF. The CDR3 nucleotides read TGTGCCAGTAAAGCCGGGACAGGTGGGTACAATGAGCAGTTCTTC.

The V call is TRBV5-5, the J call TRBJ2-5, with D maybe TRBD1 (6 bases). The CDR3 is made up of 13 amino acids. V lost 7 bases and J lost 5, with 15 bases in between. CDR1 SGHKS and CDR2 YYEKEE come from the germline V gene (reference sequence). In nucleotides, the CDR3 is TGTGCCAGCCACCGGGACCAGGGGGAGACCCAGTACTTC. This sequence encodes CASHRDQGETQYF.

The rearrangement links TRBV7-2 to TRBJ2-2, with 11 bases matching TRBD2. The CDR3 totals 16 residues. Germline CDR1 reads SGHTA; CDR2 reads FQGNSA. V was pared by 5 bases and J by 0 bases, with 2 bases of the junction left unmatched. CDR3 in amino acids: CASSNSGGANTGELFF. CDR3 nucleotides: TGTGCCAGCAGCAATAGCGGGGGGGCGAACACCGGGGAGCTGTTTTTT.

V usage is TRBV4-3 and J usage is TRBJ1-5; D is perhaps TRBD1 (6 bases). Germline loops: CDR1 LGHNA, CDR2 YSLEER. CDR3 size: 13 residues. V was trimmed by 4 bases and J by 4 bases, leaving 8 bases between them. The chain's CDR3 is CASSPTGNQPQHF. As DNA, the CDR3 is TGCGCCAGCAGCCCTACAGGGAATCAGCCCCAGCATTTT.

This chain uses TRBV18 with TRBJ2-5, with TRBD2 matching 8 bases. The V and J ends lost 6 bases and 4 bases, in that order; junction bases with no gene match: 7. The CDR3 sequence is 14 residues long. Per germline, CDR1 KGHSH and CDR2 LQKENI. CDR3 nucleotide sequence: TGTGCCAGCTCTCCGGGAGGGTCCCCAGAGACCCAGTACTTC. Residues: CASSPGGSPETQYF.

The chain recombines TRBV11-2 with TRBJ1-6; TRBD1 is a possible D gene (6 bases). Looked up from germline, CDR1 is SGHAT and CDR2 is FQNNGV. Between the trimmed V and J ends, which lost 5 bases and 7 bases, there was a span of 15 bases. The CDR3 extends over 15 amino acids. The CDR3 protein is CASSGNRVYNSPLHF. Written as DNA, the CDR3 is TGTGCCAGCAGCGGGAACAGGGTTTACAATTCACCCCTCCACTTT.

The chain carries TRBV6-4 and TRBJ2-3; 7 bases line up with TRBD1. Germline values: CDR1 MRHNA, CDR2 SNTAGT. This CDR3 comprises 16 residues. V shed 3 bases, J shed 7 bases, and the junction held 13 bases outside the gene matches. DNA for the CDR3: TGTGCCAGCAGTGAGCTAGGGGGCTCACTCAAATATACGCAGTATTTT. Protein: CASSELGGSLKYTQYF.

CDR3 residues: CASSLRGSGEQYF. The CDR3 nucleotides read TGTGCCAGCAGTTTACGGGGTTCGGGAGAGCAGTACTTC. The rearrangement joins TRBV12-3 or TRBV12-4 to TRBJ2-7, with D possibly TRBD2 on 5 matching bases. The CDR3 loop spans 13 amino acids. V lost 2 bases, J lost 7 bases, and 12 bases lay in between.

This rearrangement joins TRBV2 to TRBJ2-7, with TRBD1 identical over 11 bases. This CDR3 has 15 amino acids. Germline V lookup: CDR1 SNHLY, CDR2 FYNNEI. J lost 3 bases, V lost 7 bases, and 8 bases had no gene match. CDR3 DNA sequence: TGTGCCAGCAACCGGGAGGACAGGGGGCACTACGAGCAGTACTTC. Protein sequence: CASNREDRGHYEQYF.

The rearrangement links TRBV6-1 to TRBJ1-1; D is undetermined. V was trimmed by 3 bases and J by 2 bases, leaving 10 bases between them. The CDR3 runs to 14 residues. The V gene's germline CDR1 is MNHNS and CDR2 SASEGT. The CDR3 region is CASSEHSTNTEAFF. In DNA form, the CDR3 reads TGTGCCAGCAGTGAGCACAGCACAAACACTGAAGCTTTCTTT.

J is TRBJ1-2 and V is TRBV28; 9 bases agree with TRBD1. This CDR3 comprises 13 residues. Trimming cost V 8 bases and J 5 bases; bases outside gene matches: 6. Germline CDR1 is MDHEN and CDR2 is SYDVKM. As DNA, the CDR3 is TGTGCCAGCGGGGGGACAGGGTGGTATGGCTACACCTTC. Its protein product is CASGGTGWYGYTF.

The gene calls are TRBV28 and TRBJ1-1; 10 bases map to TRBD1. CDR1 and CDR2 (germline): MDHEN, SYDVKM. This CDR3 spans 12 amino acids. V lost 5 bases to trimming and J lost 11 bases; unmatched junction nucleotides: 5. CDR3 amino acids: CASSLGQGTAFF. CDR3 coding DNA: TGTGCCAGCAGTCTGGGACAGGGGACTGCTTTCTTT.